A single sample gave rise to the 12 T cell receptor beta chains below, sequenced in a study of technical replicates of blood from a handful of donors. The assay was immunoSEQ multiplex PCR, and TCRdb's table has in-frame clones only and misses some. Of 9,500 to 15,000 clones in the sample, roughly 95% were seen once. Sequencing was performed on PBMCs. The receptors originated from a human donor in good health.

This chain uses TRBV2 with TRBJ1-5; 9 positions match TRBD1. CDR1 SNHLY and CDR2 FYNNEI come from the germline V gene. V lost 6 bases, J lost 6 bases, and 9 bases stayed unmatched. The CDR3 length is 15 residues. The CDR3 DNA reads as TGTGCCAGCAGCCTAGACAGGGGGTTAGGTCAGCCCCAGCATTTT. Its translation is CASSLDRGLGQPQHF.

The gene calls are TRBV5-1 and TRBJ1-2; a weak D match, TRBD1 (5 bases). V was clipped by 0 bases and J by 2 bases, with 5 bases between them. CDR1 is SGHRS and CDR2 is YFSETQ in the germline V gene. The CDR3 covers 13 residues. The CDR3 is CASSLAGNYGYTF. The CDR3 nucleotides are TGCGCCAGCAGCTTGGCAGGGAACTATGGCTACACCTTC.

The chain uses TRBV5-4 and TRBJ2-7; D is perhaps TRBD1 (5 bases). The CDR3 extends over 13 amino acids. Trimming took off 0 bases at V and 3 bases at J, with 7 bases between the two ends. CDR1 is SGHNT and CDR2 is YYREEE in the germline V gene (reference sequence). CDR3 bases: TGTGCCAGCAGCTTGGAGCAGGGCTACGAGCAGTACTTC. It encodes CASSLEQGYEQYF.

The chain uses TRBV30 and TRBJ2-3, with no clear D. Trimming stripped 0 bases from V and 6 bases from J, with 19 bases between. The CDR3 totals 16 residues. From germline, CDR1 is GTSNPN and CDR2 SVGIG (reference sequence). The CDR3 loop reads CAWSVGFSPIGDTQYF. The CDR3 nucleotides read TGTGCCTGGAGTGTTGGGTTTAGTCCAATCGGGGATACGCAGTATTTT.

This sequence joins TRBV7-9 and TRBJ2-2; a possible D gene is TRBD1 (5 bases). CDR1 and CDR2 from the germline V gene are SEHNR and FQNEAQ (reference sequence). Trimming cost V 3 bases and J 6 bases, with 14 bases left between them. This CDR3 is built from 15 residues. The CDR3 loop reads CASSFRGFPSGELFF. In nucleotides, the CDR3 is TGTGCCAGCAGCTTTAGGGGTTTCCCTTCCGGGGAGCTGTTTTTT.

This clone was recorded only once. The chain joins TRBV7-8 to TRBJ2-3; TRBD2 aligns across 8 bases. This CDR3 comprises 15 residues. Germline V gives CDR1 SGHVS, CDR2 FQNEAQ. The J segment lost 4 bases and the V segment lost 5 bases, leaving 8 bases of the junction unmatched. CDR3 amino acids: CASSLAAGAADTQYF. Written as DNA, the CDR3 is TGTGCCAGCAGCCTCGCAGCGGGAGCCGCAGATACGCAGTATTTT.

The genes are TRBV6-1 and TRBJ1-5; D uncertain. Trimming took off 6 bases at V and 3 bases at J, with 12 bases between the two ends. CDR3 length: 14 residues. Germline V lookup: CDR1 MNHNS, CDR2 SASEGT. The CDR3 region is CASRAGDINQPQHF. CDR3 DNA sequence: TGTGCCAGCAGAGCCGGGGATATCAATCAGCCCCAGCATTTT.

The chain combines TRBV9 with TRBJ2-2; D is possibly TRBD2 (7 bases). The germline CDR1 and CDR2 sequences are SGDLS and YYNGEE. The CDR3 is 16 residues long. Trimming removed 2 bases from V and 4 bases from J, with 15 bases in between. The CDR3 is CASSVGAGAATGELFF. CDR3 nucleotides: TGTGCCAGCAGCGTCGGGGCGGGGGCGGCCACCGGGGAGCTGTTTTTT.

J is TRBJ2-1 and V is TRBV7-9; D might be TRBD1 (6 bases). Trimming cost V 5 bases and J 5 bases, with 16 bases left between them. Germline V gene lookup returns CDR1 SEHNR and CDR2 FQNEAQ (reference sequence). The CDR3 totals 15 residues. CDR3 in amino acids: CASSPRPGDNNEQFF. The CDR3 DNA sequence: TGTGCCAGCAGCCCCCGGCCCGGGGACAACAATGAGCAGTTCTTC. Based on the CDR3 plus reference TRBV7-9 and TRBJ2-1, the full variable domain is DTGVSQNPRHKITKRGQNVTFRCDPISEHNRLYWYRQTLGQGPEFLTYFQNEAQLEKSRLLSDRFSAERPKGSFSTLEIQRTEQGDSAMYLCASSPRPGDNNEQFFGPGTRLTVL.

The CDR3 loop is CASSSAGTSGAYEQYF. As DNA, the CDR3 is TGCGCCAGCAGCTCCGCTGGGACTAGCGGGGCCTACGAGCAGTACTTC. V and J are TRBV5-1 and TRBJ2-7, with TRBD2 matching 13 bases. V lost 3 bases, J lost 2 bases, and 5 bases stayed unmatched. This CDR3 is 16 amino acids long. The V gene's germline CDR1 is SGHRS and CDR2 YFSETQ.

This clone was picked up a small number of times. This rearrangement joins TRBV6-4 to TRBJ2-3, with 7 positions matching TRBD2. This CDR3 spans 15 amino acids. Losses at the gene ends were 0 bases for V and 5 bases for J; bases not matched to a gene: 5. CDR1 is MRHNA and CDR2 is SNTAGT in the germline V gene. The CDR3 coding sequence is TGTGCCAGCAGTGACTCTGGCGGGAGTGGAGATACGCAGTATTTT. It encodes CASSDSGGSGDTQYF.

The chain carries TRBV7-8 and TRBJ1-3; the D gene is possibly TRBD1 (6 bases). Trimming shortened V by 5 bases and J by 4 bases, and 18 bases separated the two germline ends. The length of the CDR3 is 16 residues. Germline V lookup: CDR1 SGHVS, CDR2 FQNEAQ. The CDR3 DNA follows: TGTGCCAGCAGCCATCCATTAGCAGGGGACGGAAACACCATATATTTT. Translated: CASSHPLAGDGNTIYF. Full variable domain (rest looked up from reference TRBV7-8 and TRBJ1-3): GAGVSQSPRYKVAKRGQDVALRCDPISGHVSLFWYQQALGQGPEFLTYFQNEAQLDKSGLPSDRFFAERPEGSVSTLKIQRTQQEDSAVYLCASSHPLAGDGNTIYFGEGSWLTVV.